The clone carrying this T cell receptor beta chain was recorded once. Method: immunoSEQ multiplex PCR; TCRdb's copy keeps in-frame clones and lacks some. The profile shows around 80,000 clones, around 96% of them singletons. This specimen comes from a study of technical replicates of blood from a few donors. This CDR3 is 16 amino acids long. Trimming shortened V by 1 base and J by 0 bases, and 11 bases separated the two germline ends. The V gene's germline CDR1 is SGHKS and CDR2 YYEKEE (reference sequence). This TCR was sampled from a human donor in good health. The specimen sequenced was T cells isolated from PBMCs. The J gene is TRBJ1-3, the V gene TRBV5-5; D possibly corresponds to TRBD1 (5 bases). CDR3 sequence: CASSLNTGFSGNTIYF. CDR3 sequence (DNA): TGTGCCAGCAGCTTGAATACAGGCTTCTCTGGAAACACCATATATTTT.